The source of this T cell receptor (beta chain) is a study of CD8+ T cells in alopecia areata. V was shortened by 4 bases and J by 8 bases, with 22 bases between the two germline ends. CDR1 MNHEY and CDR2 SMNVEV come from the germline V gene (reference sequence). This CDR3 comprises 16 residues. This clone turned up a few times. What it binds is not known. RNA extraction was followed by reverse transcription into cDNA, which acted as the sequencing template. Sequenced by immunoSEQ multiplex PCR; TCRdb stores in-frame clones only, minus some. This sample has under 130,000 clones, with about 60% found just once. General study results and limits: Alopecia totalis/universalis scalp especially showed more expanded CD8+ clones than normal scalp.

The chain links TRBV27 to TRBJ2-3, with D uncertain. The sequencing sample was made of CD4+ T cells sorted from blood. The sequence was collected from a human donor in good health. Written as DNA, the CDR3 is TGTGCCAGCAGTTCCCCCTCGCATCCGGGCGACACTACGCAGTATTTT. Translated: CASSSPSHPGDTTQYF.